This is a list of T cell receptor beta chains from one sample in a study of blood T cell repertoires in COVID-19. Generated by immunoSEQ multiplex PCR, the TCRdb table keeps only in-frame clones and is missing some. Counted here are fewer than 350,000 clones, around 86% occurring once; the ten biggest clones make up 5.2%. Sequenced material: PBMCs or T cells enriched from blood (not recorded which). The receptors derive from a man aged 55-75 years who had recovered from COVID-19. Each CDR3 is given without its conserved first and last residue. Part of the rows lack a size; the others show once, few, many or a class for expanded clones.

clone_size j_call cdr3_length v_call cdr3_aa
NA TRBJ2-1 14 TRBV5-1 ASSPIAPALYNEQF
NA TRBJ2-3 13 TRBV11-2 ASTLAGGLTDTQY
NA TRBJ2-1 17 TRBV11-3 ASSLDPASESPRLNEQF
NA TRBJ2-2 14 TRBV5-1 ASSFELAGASGELF
few TRBJ1-4 13 TRBV10-2 ASSETGAANEKLF
NA TRBJ2-1 13 TRBV7-2 ASGTRREGPGEQF
NA TRBJ1-6 14 TRBV6-4 ASSDSGVFYNSPLH
NA TRBJ2-7 12 TRBV6-4 ATPWREASYEQY
NA TRBJ1-1 14 TRBV5-4 ASSYRDRGMNTEAF
once TRBJ2-1 9 TRBV10-3 AISGRDEQF
NA TRBJ2-2 15 TRBV7-9 ASSLVDIGGNTGELF
NA TRBJ2-7 9 TRBV20-1 SAIGNYEQY
NA TRBJ1-4 11 TRBV5-4 ASRNMGAEKLF
NA TRBJ2-3 13 TRBV6-5 ASSRNRGTIDTQY
NA TRBJ2-3 11 TRBV28 ASVAGSTDTQY